This T cell receptor beta chain was recovered during a study of cytomegalovirus exposure and HLA in healthy donors. CDR3 size: 14 residues. V lost 5 bases, J lost 8 bases, and 15 bases lay in between. Germline V gene data show CDR1 as SNHLY and CDR2 as FYNNEI. The study ran its PCR with 60 Vbeta and 13 Jbeta primers. Repertoires were generated with immunoSEQ multiplex PCR, while TCRdb's copy carries only in-frame clones and drops some. The sample records hundreds of thousands of clones, roughly 89% being singletons. Turning to this clone: The antigen remains unidentified.

Study-level results: Per published accounts, TCR beta sequences correctly predicted the HLA-A and HLA-B alleles of most subjects. Trimming of TCR beta V- and J-genes showed a link, identified in a later analysis, to a missense DCLRE1C variant. Apparent HLA restriction characterized most CMV-associated TCR beta chains in a later analysis.

The sample consisted of PBMCs. The chain carries TRBV2 and TRBJ1-4; possibly TRBD1 for D (6 bases). The source of this sequence is a woman aged 18-30 years in good health and CMV-seronegative. The CDR3, as DNA: TGTGCCAGCAGTCTCGGACAGACCCTCGAAAAACTGTTTTTT. Protein sequence: CASSLGQTLEKLFF.